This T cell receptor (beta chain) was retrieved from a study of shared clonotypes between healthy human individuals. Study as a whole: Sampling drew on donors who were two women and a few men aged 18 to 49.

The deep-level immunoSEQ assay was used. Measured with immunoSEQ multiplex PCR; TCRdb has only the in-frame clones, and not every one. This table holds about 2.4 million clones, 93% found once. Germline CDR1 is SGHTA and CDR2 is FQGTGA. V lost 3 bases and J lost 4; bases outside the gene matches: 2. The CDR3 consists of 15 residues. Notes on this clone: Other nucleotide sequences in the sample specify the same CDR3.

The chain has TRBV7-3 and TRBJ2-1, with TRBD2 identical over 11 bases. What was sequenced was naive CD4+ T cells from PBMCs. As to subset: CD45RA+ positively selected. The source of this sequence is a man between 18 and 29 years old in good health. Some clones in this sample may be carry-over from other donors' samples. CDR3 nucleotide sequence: TGTGCCAGCAGCTTCACTAGCGGGAGTTACAATGAGCAGTTCTTC. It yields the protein CASSFTSGSYNEQFF.